Listed here are 9 T cell receptor beta chains from one sample, sequenced in a study of metastatic and nonmetastatic thyroid tumors. Until they underwent thyroid surgery, no patient had received any treatment. TCRdb re-called clones via MiXCR from the PCR reads. The profile shows about 14,000 clones, approximately 12% of them singletons. Sequencing was done on a sample of blood. The receptors were gathered from a female donor with papillary thyroid cancer or a benign thyroid nodule (not recorded which). Some clones in this sample may be carry-over from other donors' samples.

This clone came up a few times. This chain links TRBV7-2 with TRBJ1-2; tentative D call: TRBD1 (5 bases). This CDR3 region has 13 residues. V lost 5 bases and J lost 2, with 9 bases in between. CDR1 and CDR2 from the germline V gene are SGHTA and FQGNSA. CDR3 residues: CASSQGPNYGYTF. The DNA for the CDR3 is TGTGCCAGCAGCCAGGGACCGAACTATGGCTACACCTTC. Using reference TRBV7-2 and TRBJ1-2 for the parts outside the CDR3, the full variable domain is GAGVSQSPSNKVTEKGKDVELRCDPISGHTALYWYRQSLGQGLEFLIYFQGNSAPDKSGLPSDRFSAERTGGSVSTLTIQRTQQEDSAVYLCASSQGPNYGYTFGSGTRLTVV.

This clone was seen more than once but under ten times. One end of the junction varies from germline; a read error may be responsible. Other DNA sequences of this sample code for an identical CDR3. J is TRBJ2-1 and V is TRBV6-5; no definite D call. This CDR3 has 16 amino acids. Germline loops: CDR1 MNHEY, CDR2 SVGAGI. CDR3 residues: CASSYGTITSYNEQFF. CDR3 DNA sequence: TGTGCCAGCAGTTATGGTACTATCACCTCCTATAATGAGCAGTTCTTC.

This clone was counted many times. Other DNA sequences in this specimen translate into the identical CDR3. The chain joins TRBV2 to TRBJ1-3; TRBD1 aligns across 8 bases. V dropped 6 bases and J dropped 4; count of bases not matched to a gene: 2. Germline lookup yields CDR1 SNHLY and CDR2 FYNNEI. The CDR3 loop spans 13 amino acids. CDR3 in DNA: TGTGCCAGCAGACGGACAGGGGGAAACACCATATATTTT. Translated, it gives CASRRTGGNTIYF.

This clone was recorded at least ten times. The J gene is TRBJ2-7, the V gene TRBV4-1, with a weak D call TRBD1 (5 bases). Trimming left V 3 bases short and J 7 bases short, with 16 bases between. Germline values: CDR1 MGHRA, CDR2 YSYEKL. The CDR3 has 14 amino acids. This chain's CDR3 is CASSQGPRFGEQYF. In nucleotides, the CDR3 is TGCGCCAGCAGCCAGGGGCCGAGGTTCGGGGAGCAGTACTTC.

This clone was detected ten times or more. A single base separates this from a much larger clone, so it may be a read error. The V call is TRBV2, the J call TRBJ1-3; no firm D call. The V and J ends lost 5 bases and 0 bases respectively, with 5 bases between them. Germline lookup yields CDR1 SNHLY and CDR2 FYNNEI. This CDR3 is built from 13 residues. The CDR3 DNA reads TGTGCCAGCAGTATAAGCTCTGGAAACACCATATATTTT. It translates to CASSISSGNTIYF. The whole variable domain, remainder taken from reference TRBV2 and TRBJ1-3, is EPEVTQTPSHQVTQMGQEVILRCVPISNHLYFYWYRQILGQKVEFLVSFYNNEISEKSEIFDDQFSVERPDGSNFTLKIRSTKLEDSAMYFCASSISSGNTIYFGEGSWLTVV.

This clone appeared many times. The genes are TRBV10-3 and TRBJ1-1; 7 bases map to TRBD1. V was clipped by 2 bases and J by 1 base; unmatched bases: 16. This CDR3 has 19 amino acids. Germline loops: CDR1 ENHRY, CDR2 SYGVKD. The CDR3 loop is CAISEDARRDRPWNTEAFF. DNA of the CDR3: TGTGCCATCAGTGAGGACGCCCGACGGGACAGACCGTGGAACACTGAAGCTTTCTTT.

This clone appeared many times. Other DNA sequences within the sample encode an identical CDR3. J is TRBJ1-1 and V is TRBV18; D is perhaps TRBD1 (5 bases). The ends were cut back, 5 bases at V and 0 bases at J, with 7 bases in the middle. Per germline, CDR1 KGHSH and CDR2 LQKENI. The CDR3 is 13 residues long. For the CDR3, the DNA is TGTGCCAGCTCATCGACAGTGAACACTGAAGCTTTCTTT. This translates into CASSSTVNTEAFF.

By share, this clone counts as medium-sized. The V call is TRBV6-1, the J call TRBJ1-3; 8 bases are a match to TRBD1. V shed 2 bases and J 3 bases; nucleotides not matched to a gene: 6. Germline V gene sequence: CDR1 MNHNS, CDR2 SASEGT. The CDR3 totals 16 residues. The CDR3 DNA follows: TGTGCCAGCAGTGAATTCACAGGGGGTTTTGGAAACACCATATATTTT. It encodes CASSEFTGGFGNTIYF.

This clone occurred many times. The CDR3 loop reads CASSLTGDSNQPQHF. DNA for the CDR3: TGTGCCAGTAGCCTGACAGGGGATAGCAATCAGCCCCAGCATTTT. V usage is TRBV19 and J usage is TRBJ1-5, with 8 positions matching TRBD1. V shed 6 bases, J shed 0 bases, and the junction held 4 bases outside the gene matches. CDR3 length: 15 amino acids. Germline-derived CDR1 and CDR2 are LNHDA and SQIVND (reference sequence).